Sequencing of this T cell receptor (beta chain) was carried out in a study of blood T cell repertoires in COVID-19 (dated by TCRdb to 2019 to 2021). Looking at the study overall: Collaborator samples came from the United States, Italy and Spain and covered acute and convalescent phases of COVID-19. The prospective study material was composed of cDNA or gDNA derived from T cells, B-cell-depleted T cells, or PBMCs. Samples came from the ongoing ImmuneRACE study (first 160 participants) plus 1,254 subjects from 6 global collaborators. Subjects who had been exposed to COVID-19, were actively infected with it, or had recovered from it provided the deeply sampled blood TCRbeta repertoires that made up the dataset. Where HLA class I and class II types were available, the types were taken from metadata supplied by the sample provider, not from assay-based typing. Nearly every sample came with metadata listing a de-identified subject ID, COVID-19 status, age in years and sex. The repertoires were released in a freely available public database meant as a resource for research on the immune response to SARS-CoV-2.

From the cysteine through the phenylalanine, the CDR3 covers 15 amino acids. The read is trimmed to its CDR3 DNA, 45 bases read in frame from base 1. V trim: 0 bases; J trim: 5 bases; unmatched bases: 2. From a lookup of the germline V gene, CDR1 and CDR2 are SGHTA and FQGTGA. This clone was observed a handful of times. Its antigen is still unknown. No much larger clone is present one base from it, and per-base qualities are unavailable. In Seattle, one collaborating source enrolled patients while the infection was active and tracked those patients longitudinally over the course of disease. Each collaborating institution followed its own protocols to collect whole blood in K2EDTA tubes. For TCRbeta analysis, collaborators shipped samples in one of three forms: frozen whole blood, isolated PBMCs, or DNA extracted from either of those sample types. What the study reported, not specific to this receptor: Clinical and demographic metadata were provided uncurated, with the amount varying by source and participant.

TCRbeta CDR3 regions were amplified from genomic DNA using the immunoSEQ Assay, a bias-controlled multiplex PCR. In the authors' own workflow: The number of nucleated cells in each sample was estimated by amplification of reference gene primers within the assay. To quantify the absolute abundance of each unique TCRbeta CDR3 rearrangement, sequence reads were collapsed and filtered. For each sample, productive Simpson clonality was calculated by taking the square root of Simpson's diversity index across productive rearrangements. Sourced from immuneACCESS, this table was stored by TCRdb with only in-frame sequences that have V and J called. A share of the clones is absent; for the studies checked, an unresolved V gene accounts for under half, and the remainder has no known explanation. For V, J and clone size, that table is used; D and trimming come from the DNA. Here the sample has 45,000 to 50,000 clones; roughly 88% occur a single time. The ten biggest clones cover roughly a third of the sample.

Sequencing was done on a sample of peripheral blood. The V and J segments used are TRBV7-3 and TRBJ2-2, with TRBD2 identical over 8 junction bases. The receptor was isolated from a woman older than 75 with COVID-19, enrolled during active disease. The nucleotide sequence reads as follows: TGTGCCAGCAGCTTAACCCGGGAGGGAACCGGGGAGCTGTTTTTT. Translated, it reads CASSLTREGTGELFF.